The T cell receptor (beta chain) under discussion was sequenced for a study of blood T cell repertoires in COVID-19. Data came from immunoSEQ multiplex PCR; TCRdb stores just in-frame clones and leaves some out. The table records about 300,000 clones, about nine tenths of them present only once. Per germline, CDR1 SGHDT and CDR2 YYEEEE. Trimming removed 7 bases from V and 3 bases from J, with 16 bases in between. CDR3 length equals 14 residues. What was sequenced was PBMCs or T cells enriched from blood (not recorded which). The chain combines TRBV5-6 with TRBJ2-5, with TRBD1 as a possible D gene (6 bases). The receptor was isolated from a man aged 25 to 40 who had recovered from COVID-19. This chain's CDR3 is CASLLGGPEETQYF. The CDR3 region has the DNA TGTGCCAGCCTCCTAGGGGGACCCGAAGAGACCCAGTACTTC.